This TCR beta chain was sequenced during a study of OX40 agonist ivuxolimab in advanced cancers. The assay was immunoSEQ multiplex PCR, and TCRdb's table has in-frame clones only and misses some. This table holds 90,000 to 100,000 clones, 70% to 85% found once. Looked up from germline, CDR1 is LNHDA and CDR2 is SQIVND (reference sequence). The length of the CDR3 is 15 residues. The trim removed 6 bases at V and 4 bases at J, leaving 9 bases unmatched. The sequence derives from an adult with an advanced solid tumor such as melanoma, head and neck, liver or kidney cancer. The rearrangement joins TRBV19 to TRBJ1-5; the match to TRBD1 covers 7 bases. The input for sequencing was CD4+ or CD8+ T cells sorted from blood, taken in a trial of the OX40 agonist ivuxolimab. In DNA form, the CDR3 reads TGTGCCAGTAGACGGGACCCAGGGGGTAATCAGCCCCAGCATTTT. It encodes CASRRDPGGNQPQHF.